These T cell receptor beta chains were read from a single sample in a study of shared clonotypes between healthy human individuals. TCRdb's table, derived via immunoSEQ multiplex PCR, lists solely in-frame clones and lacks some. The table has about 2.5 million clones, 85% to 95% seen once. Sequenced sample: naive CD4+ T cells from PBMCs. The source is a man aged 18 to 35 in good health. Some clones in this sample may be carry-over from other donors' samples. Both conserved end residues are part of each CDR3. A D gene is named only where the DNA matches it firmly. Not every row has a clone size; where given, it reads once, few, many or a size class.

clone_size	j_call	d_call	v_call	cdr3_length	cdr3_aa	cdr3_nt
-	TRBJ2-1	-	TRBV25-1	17	CASSDFPGSTGHNEQFF	TGTGCCAGCAGTGATTTCCCCGGCTCCACAGGACACAATGAGCAGTTCTTC
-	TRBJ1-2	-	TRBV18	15	CASSLQATGNYGYTF	TGTGCCAGCTCACTTCAGGCGACAGGAAACTATGGCTACACCTTC
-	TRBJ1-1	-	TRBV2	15	CASSEILFEGTEAFF	TGTGCCAGCAGTGAAATCCTCTTCGAGGGCACTGAAGCTTTCTTT
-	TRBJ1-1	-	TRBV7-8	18	CASSLGLHRGRGNTEAFF	TGTGCCAGCAGCTTAGGTCTCCATAGAGGAAGGGGGAACACTGAAGCTTTCTTT
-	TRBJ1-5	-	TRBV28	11	CASTRQRAQHF	TGTGCCAGCACCCGACAGCGAGCCCAGCATTTT
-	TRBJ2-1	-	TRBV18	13	CASSPDGAAEQFF	TGTGCCAGCTCACCGGACGGGGCGGCAGAGCAGTTCTTC
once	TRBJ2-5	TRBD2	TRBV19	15	CASSTGTSGSETQYF	TGTGCCAGTAGTACAGGGACTAGCGGGAGCGAGACCCAGTACTTC
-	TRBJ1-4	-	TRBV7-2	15	CASSLAGRENEKLFF	TGTGCCAGCAGCTTAGCGGGCAGGGAGAACGAAAAACTGTTTTTT
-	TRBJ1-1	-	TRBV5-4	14	CASSLGGKGTEAFF	TGTGCCAGCAGCTTGGGGGGGAAGGGCACTGAAGCTTTCTTT
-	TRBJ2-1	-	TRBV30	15	CAWSLARGFYDEQFF	TGTGCCTGGAGCCTAGCGAGGGGTTTCTACGATGAGCAGTTCTTC
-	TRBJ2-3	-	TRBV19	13	CASSENGGDTQYF	TGTGCCAGTAGTGAGAATGGAGGAGATACGCAGTATTTT
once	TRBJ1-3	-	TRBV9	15	CASSQRGSQGDTIYF	TGTGCCAGCAGCCAAAGGGGTTCACAGGGTGACACCATATATTTT
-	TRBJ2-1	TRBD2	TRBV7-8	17	CASSLSGGPSGRGEQFF	TGTGCCAGCAGCTTATCAGGGGGGCCTAGCGGGAGGGGTGAGCAGTTCTTC
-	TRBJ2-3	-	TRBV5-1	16	CASSLAQGWRTDTQYF	TGCGCCAGCAGCTTGGCCCAGGGTTGGAGGACAGATACGCAGTATTTT
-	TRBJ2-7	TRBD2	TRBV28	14	CASNPGGAAYEQYF	TGTGCCAGCAATCCGGGAGGGGCGGCCTACGAGCAGTACTTC
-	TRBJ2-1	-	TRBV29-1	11	CSVARYNEQFF	TGCAGCGTTGCCAGGTACAATGAGCAGTTCTTC
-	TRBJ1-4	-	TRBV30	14	CAWSENTINEKLFF	TGTGCCTGGAGTGAGAATACAATTAATGAAAAACTGTTTTTT
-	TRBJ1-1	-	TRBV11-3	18	CASSWGVGTGTRNTEAFF	TGTGCCAGCAGCTGGGGGGTAGGGACGGGGACGAGGAACACTGAAGCTTTCTTT
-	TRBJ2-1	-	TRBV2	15	CASRRTVSSYNEQFF	TGTGCCAGCAGACGGACGGTAAGCTCCTACAATGAGCAGTTCTTC
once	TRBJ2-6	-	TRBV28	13	CASRGSGANVLTF	TGTGCCAGCAGAGGTTCTGGGGCCAACGTCCTGACTTTC
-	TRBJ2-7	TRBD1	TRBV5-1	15	CASSPRTGGGYEQYF	TGCGCCAGCAGCCCGAGGACAGGGGGCGGTTACGAGCAGTACTTC
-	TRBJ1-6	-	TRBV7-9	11	CASSAHSPLHF	TGTGCCAGCAGCGCCCATTCACCCCTCCACTTT
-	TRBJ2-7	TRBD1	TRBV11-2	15	CASSLDRGPSYEQYF	TGTGCCAGCAGCCTTGACAGGGGGCCCTCCTACGAGCAGTACTTC
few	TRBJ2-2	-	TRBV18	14	CASSPRPDTGELFF	TGTGCCAGCTCACCCCGGCCCGACACCGGGGAGCTGTTTTTT
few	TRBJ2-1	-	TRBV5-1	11	CASSLYNEQFF	TGCGCCAGCAGCCTCTACAATGAGCAGTTCTTC
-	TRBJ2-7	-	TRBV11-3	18	CASSSGGASKTQLYEQYF	TGTGCCAGCAGCTCAGGGGGGGCTTCGAAAACCCAACTCTACGAGCAGTACTTC
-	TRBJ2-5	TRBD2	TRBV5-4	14	CASHKREGHETQYF	TGTGCCAGCCACAAGCGGGAGGGCCACGAGACCCAGTACTTC
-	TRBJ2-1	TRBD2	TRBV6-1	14	CASQRLAGAREQFF	TGTGCCAGCCAGCGACTAGCGGGAGCCCGTGAGCAGTTCTTC
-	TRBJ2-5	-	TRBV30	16	CAWRLGIAASQETQYF	TGTGCCTGGAGATTGGGGATAGCAGCCTCCCAAGAGACCCAGTACTTC
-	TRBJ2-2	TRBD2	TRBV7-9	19	CASSDPGLAGGENTGELFF	TGTGCCAGCAGCGACCCGGGACTAGCGGGAGGGGAAAACACCGGGGAGCTGTTTTTT
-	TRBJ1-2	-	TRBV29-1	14	CSVEVYGRVRGYTF	TGCAGCGTTGAAGTGTATGGCAGGGTCCGCGGCTACACCTTC
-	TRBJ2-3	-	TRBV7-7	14	CASSLELVSDTQYF	TGTGCCAGCAGCTTAGAGCTAGTTTCGGATACGCAGTATTTT
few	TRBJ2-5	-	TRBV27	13	CASRRRVLETQYF	TGTGCCAGCCGCCGTCGGGTGCTCGAGACCCAGTACTTC
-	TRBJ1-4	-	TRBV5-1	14	CASSSDRLNEKLFF	TGCGCCAGCAGCTCCGACAGGCTCAATGAAAAACTGTTTTTT
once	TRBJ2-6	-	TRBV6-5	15	CASTLSGAGANVLTF	TGTGCCAGCACCCTGTCAGGCGCTGGGGCCAACGTCCTGACTTTC
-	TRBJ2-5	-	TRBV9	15	CASSVGSGTQETQYF	TGTGCCAGCAGCGTAGGAAGCGGGACACAAGAGACCCAGTACTTC
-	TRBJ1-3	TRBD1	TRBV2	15	CASSGQGVRGNTIYF	TGTGCCAGCAGTGGACAGGGGGTTAGGGGAAACACCATATATTTT
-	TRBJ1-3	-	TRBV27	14	CASRDRVTGNTIYF	TGTGCCAGCAGGGACCGAGTGACCGGGAACACCATATATTTT
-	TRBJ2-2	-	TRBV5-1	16	CASSSKGQGGIGELFF	TGCGCCAGCAGCTCCAAGGGTCAGGGAGGTATCGGGGAGCTGTTTTTT
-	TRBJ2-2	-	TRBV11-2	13	CASSFERTGELFF	TGTGCCAGCAGCTTTGAGCGAACCGGGGAGCTGTTTTTT
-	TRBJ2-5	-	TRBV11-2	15	CASSHLGTVQETQYF	TGTGCCAGCAGTCATCTGGGAACAGTTCAAGAGACCCAGTACTTC
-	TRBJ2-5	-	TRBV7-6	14	CASSSTLTKETQYF	TGTGCCAGCAGCTCCACCCTAACCAAAGAGACCCAGTACTTC
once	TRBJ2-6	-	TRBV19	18	CASSIFGRALAGANVLTF	TGTGCCAGTAGTATATTCGGCAGGGCCCTGGCTGGGGCCAACGTCCTGACTTTC
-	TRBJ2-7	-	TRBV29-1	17	CSVQGGPPWGDSYEQYF	TGCAGCGTCCAAGGGGGACCCCCCTGGGGAGACTCCTACGAGCAGTACTTC
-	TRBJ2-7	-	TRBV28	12	CASRSQGFEQYF	TGTGCCAGCAGAAGCCAGGGTTTCGAGCAGTACTTC
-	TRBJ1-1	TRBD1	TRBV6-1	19	CASSEQIDYRGVRTTEAFF	TGTGCCAGCAGTGAACAGATAGACTACAGGGGCGTGAGGACAACTGAAGCTTTCTTT
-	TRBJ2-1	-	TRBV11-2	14	CASSLWDSYNEQFF	TGTGCCAGCAGCCTATGGGACTCCTACAATGAGCAGTTCTTC
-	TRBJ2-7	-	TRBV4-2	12	CASSQNTYEQYF	TGTGCCAGCAGCCAAAATACCTACGAGCAGTACTTC
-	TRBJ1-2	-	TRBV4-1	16	CASSQVPPGHGGGYTF	TGCGCCAGCAGCCAAGTTCCCCCTGGGCATGGGGGAGGCTACACCTTC
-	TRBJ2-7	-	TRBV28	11	CATGPVYEQYF	TGTGCCACAGGACCTGTCTACGAGCAGTACTTC
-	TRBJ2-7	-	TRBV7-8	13	CASSFSGIREQYF	TGTGCCAGCAGCTTTTCGGGAATCAGGGAGCAGTACTTC
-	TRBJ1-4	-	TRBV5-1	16	CASSFQGGATNEKLFF	TGCGCCAGCAGCTTTCAGGGAGGCGCAACTAATGAAAAACTGTTTTTT
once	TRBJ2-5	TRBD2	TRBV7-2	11	CASSSRGEQYF	TGTGCCAGCAGCTCCCGGGGGGAGCAGTACTTC
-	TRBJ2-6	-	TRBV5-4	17	CASSLDRFSSGANVLTF	TGTGCCAGCAGCTTGGACAGGTTCTCCTCTGGGGCCAACGTCCTGACTTTC
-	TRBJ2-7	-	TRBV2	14	CASSENREGFKQYF	TGTGCCAGCAGTGAAAATCGTGAAGGGTTCAAGCAGTACTTC
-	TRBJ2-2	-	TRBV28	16	CASSLARLLNTGELFF	TGTGCCAGCAGTTTGGCCAGGCTATTGAACACCGGGGAGCTGTTTTTT
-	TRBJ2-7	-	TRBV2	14	CASSVIREGSEQYF	TGTGCCAGCAGTGTTATTCGTGAGGGGTCGGAGCAGTACTTC
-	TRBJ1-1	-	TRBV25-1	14	CASSDSGDDTEAFF	TGTGCCAGCAGTGACTCAGGGGACGACACTGAAGCTTTCTTT
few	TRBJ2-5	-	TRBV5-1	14	CASRTRSGVETQYF	TGCGCCAGCAGGACCCGGAGTGGCGTGGAGACCCAGTACTTC
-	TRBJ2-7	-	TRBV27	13	CASSLAGRGEQYF	TGTGCCAGCAGTTTAGCGGGCCGAGGCGAGCAGTACTTC